The rows below give T cell receptor beta chains drawn from one sample of a study of cytomegalovirus exposure and HLA in healthy donors. Profiling relied on immunoSEQ multiplex PCR, and the TCRdb table lists in-frame clones only, not all of them. The sample's table shows roughly 55,000 clones. The sequencing input was PBMCs. The receptors originated from a man in his fifties in good health and CMV-seropositive. The CDR3 runs from the conserved cysteine through the conserved F or W. Fields, in order: CDR3 length, D gene, J gene, V gene, CDR3 DNA, CDR3 protein. The D gene is left open where the match is weak.

len: 17
d_gene: TRBD1
j_gene: TRBJ2-7
v_gene: TRBV29-1
CDR3nt: TGCAGCGTCGACCTCGAAAGGACAGGGTTTCAATCCTACGAGCAGTACTTC
CDR3aa: CSVDLERTGFQSYEQYF

len: 16
d_gene: NA
j_gene: TRBJ2-3
v_gene: TRBV11-3
CDR3nt: TGTGCCAGCAGCTTGGGCTGGGGGCCGAGCACAGATACGCAGTATTTT
CDR3aa: CASSLGWGPSTDTQYF

len: 15
d_gene: NA
j_gene: TRBJ2-7
v_gene: TRBV5-1
CDR3nt: TGCGCCAGCAGCTTGGTGGCAGGTCCGACCTACGAGCAGTACTTC
CDR3aa: CASSLVAGPTYEQYF

len: 14
d_gene: NA
j_gene: TRBJ1-2
v_gene: TRBV15
CDR3nt: TGTGCCACCAGCAGAGATGGCGGAAATTATGGCTACACCTTC
CDR3aa: CATSRDGGNYGYTF

len: 15
d_gene: NA
j_gene: TRBJ1-2
v_gene: TRBV4-1
CDR3nt: TGCGCCAGCAGCCAAGATGGAGGAGCACGCTATGGCTACACCTTC
CDR3aa: CASSQDGGARYGYTF

len: 15
d_gene: TRBD1
j_gene: TRBJ1-1
v_gene: TRBV5-6
CDR3nt: TGTGCCAGCAGCCTAAGACAGGGAACGAACACTGAAGCTTTCTTT
CDR3aa: CASSLRQGTNTEAFF

len: 14
d_gene: NA
j_gene: TRBJ1-4
v_gene: TRBV5-1
CDR3nt: TGCGCCAGCAGCCCTGGGGGGACTAATGAAAAACTGTTTTTT
CDR3aa: CASSPGGTNEKLFF

len: 14
d_gene: NA
j_gene: TRBJ1-1
v_gene: TRBV6-1
CDR3nt: TGTGCCAGTGCGACCTATTCTCGGGGGAGTGAAGCTTTCTTT
CDR3aa: CASATYSRGSEAFF

len: 16
d_gene: TRBD2
j_gene: TRBJ2-7
v_gene: TRBV25-1
CDR3nt: TGTGCCAGCAGTGAATGGGAGGGGTCCAGGACCTACGAGCAGTACTTC
CDR3aa: CASSEWEGSRTYEQYF

len: 16
d_gene: NA
j_gene: TRBJ1-4
v_gene: TRBV7-9
CDR3nt: TGTGCCAGCAGCTTGGAAGGGGCCTTGACTAATGAAAAACTGTTTTTT
CDR3aa: CASSLEGALTNEKLFF

len: 14
d_gene: NA
j_gene: TRBJ2-2
v_gene: TRBV7-3
CDR3nt: TGTGCCAGCAGACTAGGACGCAACACCGGGGAGCTGTTTTTT
CDR3aa: CASRLGRNTGELFF

len: 12
d_gene: NA
j_gene: TRBJ2-7
v_gene: TRBV19
CDR3nt: TGTGCCAGTAGTATAGACGGCGGGGGCCAGTACTTC
CDR3aa: CASSIDGGGQYF

len: 15
d_gene: TRBD2
j_gene: TRBJ2-1
v_gene: TRBV19
CDR3nt: TGTGCCAGTACTCTTCTAGCGGGAGGTGATAATGAGCAGTTCTTC
CDR3aa: CASTLLAGGDNEQFF

len: 12
d_gene: NA
j_gene: TRBJ1-2
v_gene: TRBV10-3
CDR3nt: TGTGCCGCCTTTTCAGGGGAGAATGGCTACACCTTC
CDR3aa: CAAFSGENGYTF

len: 16
d_gene: NA
j_gene: TRBJ2-3
v_gene: TRBV6-6
CDR3nt: TGTGCCAGCAGTTACACTAGCGTGGGGGCGCTTCATACGCAGTATTTT
CDR3aa: CASSYTSVGALHTQYF

len: 19
d_gene: NA
j_gene: TRBJ2-4
v_gene: TRBV4-3
CDR3nt: TGCGCCAGCAGCCAAGATGTGGGACAAGTTCTCTTAGCCAAAAACATTCAGTACTTC
CDR3aa: CASSQDVGQVLLAKNIQYF

len: 15
d_gene: NA
j_gene: TRBJ2-5
v_gene: TRBV4-1
CDR3nt: TGCGCCAGCAGCCAAGAGGGCCGGATCCAAGAGACCCAGTACTTC
CDR3aa: CASSQEGRIQETQYF

len: 15
d_gene: NA
j_gene: TRBJ2-5
v_gene: TRBV7-9
CDR3nt: TGTGCCAGCAGCCTAAGGGGGGGGGACCAAGAGACCCAGTACTTC
CDR3aa: CASSLRGGDQETQYF

len: 14
d_gene: TRBD1
j_gene: TRBJ1-1
v_gene: TRBV30
CDR3nt: TGTGCCTGGAATCCCGGGACAGGGGTTAATGAAGCTTTCTTT
CDR3aa: CAWNPGTGVNEAFF

len: 16
d_gene: TRBD2
j_gene: TRBJ2-5
v_gene: TRBV9
CDR3nt: TGTGCCAGCAGCGTAGCGGCTAGCGGGAGCCAAGAGACCCAGTACTTC
CDR3aa: CASSVAASGSQETQYF

len: 18
d_gene: TRBD2
j_gene: TRBJ2-5
v_gene: TRBV4-3
CDR3nt: TGCGCCAGCAGCCAAGGACAACAACGGGGGGGCCTGGGGGAGACCCAGTACTTC
CDR3aa: CASSQGQQRGGLGETQYF

len: 16
d_gene: NA
j_gene: TRBJ2-2
v_gene: TRBV29-1
CDR3nt: TGCAGCGATTACCGACGAGGGGGTGAGGGGACCGGGGAGCTGTTTTTT
CDR3aa: CSDYRRGGEGTGELFF

len: 14
d_gene: NA
j_gene: TRBJ2-3
v_gene: TRBV7-2
CDR3nt: TGTGCCAGCGGACGACGGCGGGGCACAGATACGCAGTATTTT
CDR3aa: CASGRRRGTDTQYF

len: 14
d_gene: TRBD1
j_gene: TRBJ1-2
v_gene: TRBV30
CDR3nt: TGTGCCTGGAGCACACCGGGACAGTACTATGGCTACACCTTC
CDR3aa: CAWSTPGQYYGYTF

len: 15
d_gene: NA
j_gene: TRBJ1-4
v_gene: TRBV19
CDR3nt: TGTGCCAGTAGTCCACCGGGGTCCCCACGTGAAAAACTGTTTTTT
CDR3aa: CASSPPGSPREKLFF

len: 13
d_gene: NA
j_gene: TRBJ2-2
v_gene: TRBV14
CDR3nt: TGTGCCAGCAGCCAAAATACGGCCGGGGAGCTGTTTTTT
CDR3aa: CASSQNTAGELFF

len: 15
d_gene: NA
j_gene: TRBJ2-7
v_gene: TRBV4-3
CDR3nt: TGCGCCAGCAGCCAAGATCGTGGGGCCTCCTACGAGCAGTACTTC
CDR3aa: CASSQDRGASYEQYF

len: 13
d_gene: NA
j_gene: TRBJ2-3
v_gene: TRBV19
CDR3nt: TGTGCCAGTAGTATAGGGGCCACAGATACGCAGTATTTT
CDR3aa: CASSIGATDTQYF

len: 13
d_gene: NA
j_gene: TRBJ2-3
v_gene: TRBV13
CDR3nt: TGTGCCAGCAGCTTAGGCCGGTACGATACGCAGTATTTT
CDR3aa: CASSLGRYDTQYF

len: 15
d_gene: TRBD1
j_gene: TRBJ2-3
v_gene: TRBV7-3
CDR3nt: TGTGCCAGCAGCTTTTCAGGGGGAGCCACAGATACGCAGTATTTT
CDR3aa: CASSFSGGATDTQYF